This TCR beta chain was documented in a study of OX40 agonist ivuxolimab in advanced cancers. Study-level information: Every patient in dose escalation had hepatocellular carcinoma, melanoma, renal cell or head and neck cancer. From roughly 20 to 85 years was the age range, with a mean of approximately 58 years, and roughly 80% were male. Under the entry rules, prior anti-PD-1, anti-PD-L1 or anti-CTLA-4 therapy was allowed, and roughly 39% had some.

The J segment lost 4 bases and the V segment lost 2 bases, leaving 4 bases of the junction unmatched. Germline CDR1 reads SGHKS; CDR2 reads YYEKEE (reference sequence). This CDR3 is built from 15 residues. Points on this clone: What it binds is not known.

Clones were sequenced by immunoSEQ multiplex PCR, and TCRdb holds only the in-frame ones, with some missing. The table has about 64,000 clones, roughly nine tenths seen once. Study-wide results and limits: Both CD4+ and CD8+ T cell populations in blood had undergone clonal expansion by week 6 at 0.1 to 3.0 mg/kg.

The sequence came from an adult with an advanced solid tumor such as melanoma, head and neck, liver or kidney cancer. The source material was CD4+ or CD8+ T cells sorted from blood, sampled in a trial of the OX40 agonist ivuxolimab. V gene TRBV5-5 combines with J gene TRBJ1-1; 11 nucleotides align to TRBD1. The CDR3 reads CASSFAGQGVTEAFF. The CDR3 DNA reads TGTGCCAGCAGCTTTGCGGGACAGGGGGTCACTGAAGCTTTCTTT.